One T cell receptor (beta chain) is described in this entry. Its antigen is unknown. Those patients who had chemo-refractory metastatic non-small-cell lung cancer were given focal radiation along with CTLA-4 blockade through ipilimumab. The sample belongs to a study of radiotherapy plus CTLA-4 blockade in lung cancer. Looking at the study overall: There were objective responses in 18% of patients, and around 30% had disease control.

Data came from immunoSEQ multiplex PCR; TCRdb stores just in-frame clones and leaves some out. The sample lists about 100,000 clones; approximately 83% were seen once. Germline values: CDR1 SGHTS, CDR2 YDEGEE. The CDR3 consists of 15 residues. Trimming removed 1 base from V and 4 bases from J; junction bases left unmatched: 4. Study-wide results and caveats: Response, reportedly, was best predicted by interferon-beta along with early blood T cell clone dynamics.

The TCR originated in a human donor with non-small cell lung cancer who had stable disease on radiotherapy plus ipilimumab. The chain employs TRBV5-8 and TRBJ2-2, with 7 bases that match TRBD1. This material consisted of peripheral blood, taken from a patient treated with radiotherapy plus ipilimumab. The CDR3 protein is CASSLTGVRTGELFF. The CDR3 DNA follows: TGTGCCAGCAGCTTGACAGGGGTGCGCACCGGGGAGCTGTTTTTT.